This passage covers 21 T cell receptor beta chains from one sample sequenced in a study of graft-versus-host responses after intestinal transplantation. Assay used: immunoSEQ multiplex PCR; TCRdb lists only in-frame clones, some missing. The table records over 40,000 clones, 85% to 95% of them present only once. Specimen: PBMCs, collected about 800 days after a first intestinal transplant, on the day of a second. The receptors derive from a human patient who received an intestinal transplant, so some T cells may come from the graft donor.

The chain employs TRBV9 and TRBJ1-1, with D unresolved. This CDR3 spans 13 amino acids. Trimming pared 6 bases from V and 1 base from J, leaving 10 bases between. CDR1 SGDLS and CDR2 YYNGEE come from the germline V gene. CDR3 sequence reads: CASTPEANTEAFF. In nucleotides, the CDR3 is TGTGCCAGCACCCCCGAGGCGAACACTGAAGCTTTCTTT.

V and J are TRBV19 and TRBJ2-7, with 8 positions matching TRBD2. V was pared by 5 bases and J by 3 bases, with 6 bases of the junction left unmatched. The CDR3 loop spans 14 amino acids. Germline CDR1 and CDR2: LNHDA and SQIVND (reference sequence). In DNA form, the CDR3 reads TGTGCCAGTAGTCCGGGACTAGACCGCTACGAGCAGTACTTC. Its translation: CASSPGLDRYEQYF.

The J gene is TRBJ2-1, the V gene TRBV6-5, with D perhaps TRBD2 (6 bases). Germline loops: CDR1 MNHEY, CDR2 SVGAGI. The V end was cut by 6 bases, the J end by 4 bases, with 16 bases between. The CDR3 length is 15 residues. This chain's CDR3 is CASSRRELPYNEQFF. The CDR3 coding sequence is TGTGCCAGCAGCCGTCGGGAGCTTCCTTACAATGAGCAGTTCTTC.

The chain combines TRBV15 with TRBJ1-1; D perhaps matches TRBD1 (6 bases). This CDR3 has 15 residues. Per germline, CDR1 LNHNV and CDR2 YYDKDF (reference sequence). Trimming took 5 bases from V and 3 from J, leaving 16 bases between them. The DNA of the CDR3 is TGTGCCACCAGCTCCCCAGAGGGGGGCGACACTGAAGCTTTCTTT. Its translation: CATSSPEGGDTEAFF.

The chain is built from TRBV5-4 and TRBJ2-6, with 13 bases matching TRBD2. Unmatched junction bases numbered 2, after V lost 3 bases and J lost 2 bases. Germline V gene data show CDR1 as SGHNT and CDR2 as YYREEE (reference sequence). The CDR3 contains 17 residues. CDR3 coding DNA: TGTGCCAGCAGCTCTGGACTAGCGGGAGCTGGGGCCAACGTCCTGACTTTC. The encoded protein is CASSSGLAGAGANVLTF.

The chain recombines TRBV2 with TRBJ1-5; no clear D gene. Trimming left V 6 bases short and J 7 bases short, with 7 bases between. The CDR3 is made up of 11 amino acids. Germline values: CDR1 SNHLY, CDR2 FYNNEI. This chain's CDR3 is CASSHPQPQHF. The CDR3 bases are TGTGCCAGCAGCCACCCCCAGCCCCAGCATTTT.

V is TRBV6-5 and J is TRBJ2-7, with 9 bases matching TRBD2. V trimming: 4 bases; J trimming: 5 bases; junction bases outside the gene matches: 9. The CDR3 consists of 15 residues. Germline V gives CDR1 MNHEY, CDR2 SVGAGI. CDR3 in amino acids: CASSFRGRAVNEQYF. The CDR3 bases are TGTGCCAGCAGTTTCCGCGGGAGGGCCGTGAACGAGCAGTACTTC.

The V and J genes are TRBV21-1 and TRBJ1-6. TRBV21-1 is deemed a pseudogene. CDR3 length equals 19 residues. The CDR3 DNA reads TGTGCCAGCAGCAAAGACAAAGCAACTCGGGGCTCCTATAATTCACCCCTCCACTTT. This gives the protein CASSKDKATRGSYNSPLHF.

The CDR3 nucleotides are TGCAGCGTTCGGACTAGCGGGAGAGGTGAGCAGTTCTTC. Amino acids: CSVRTSGRGEQFF. The genes are TRBV29-1 and TRBJ2-1, with 13 bases identical to TRBD2. This CDR3 has 13 amino acids. Trimming at V came to 5 bases and at J to 9 bases, leaving 4 bases not matched to a gene. Looked up from germline, CDR1 is SQVTM and CDR2 is ANQGSEA.

The genes are TRBV18 and TRBJ1-2, with D unclear. The ends were cut back, 1 base at V and 5 bases at J, with 11 bases in the middle. Germline V gene lookup returns CDR1 KGHSH and CDR2 LQKENI. The CDR3 totals 14 residues. CDR3 sequence reads: CASSPQTLIYGYTF. DNA for the CDR3: TGTGCCAGCTCACCACAAACATTAATTTATGGCTACACCTTC.

The V gene is TRBV6-5, the J gene TRBJ2-7; TRBD1 matches at 8 bases. Per germline, CDR1 MNHEY and CDR2 SVGAGI. V lost 5 bases to trimming and J lost 4 bases; unmatched junction nucleotides: 7. This CDR3 comprises 14 residues. CDR3 DNA: TGTGCCAGCAGTCAGACAGGGGTGGTTTACGAGCAGTACTTC. Its translation is CASSQTGVVYEQYF.

The V gene is TRBV27, the J gene TRBJ2-1; perhaps TRBD1 as D (5 bases). This CDR3 is built from 17 residues. Germline V CDR1 and CDR2: MNHEY, SMNVEV (reference sequence). Trimming shortened V by 3 bases and J by 10 bases, and 25 bases separated the two germline ends. The CDR3 bases are TGTGCCAGCAGTTTTAGCTTTCTAACAGGCCCAAATCGCGAGCAGTTCTTC. This encodes CASSFSFLTGPNREQFF.

The CDR3 DNA follows: TGTGCCAGCAGCGTAGGAGGTCTAGCAGTCGAGCAGTACTTC. It specifies CASSVGGLAVEQYF. J is TRBJ2-7 and V is TRBV9, with D possibly being TRBD2 (5 bases). The ends were cut back, 0 bases at V and 6 bases at J, with 13 bases in the middle. The CDR3 covers 14 residues. Looked up from germline, CDR1 is SGDLS and CDR2 is YYNGEE.

V is TRBV6-4 and J is TRBJ2-5, with TRBD2 identical over 8 bases. Germline values: CDR1 MRHNA, CDR2 SNTAGT. The CDR3 has 17 amino acids. The V gene end was trimmed by 7 bases and the J gene end by 1 base; junction bases not matched to a gene: 14. DNA for the CDR3: TGTGCCAGCATTCCTACCGGGGGGGTAGGCGGCCAAGAGACCCAGTACTTC. Encoded protein: CASIPTGGVGGQETQYF.

The chain joins TRBV28 to TRBJ2-7; D gene ambiguous. Trimming left V 3 bases short and J 5 bases short, with 5 bases between. The CDR3 runs to 11 residues. Germline CDR1 is MDHEN and CDR2 is SYDVKM. CDR3 residues: CASSLENEQYF. As DNA, the CDR3 is TGTGCCAGCAGTTTGGAAAACGAGCAGTACTTC.

The chain combines TRBV6-5 with TRBJ2-7; tentatively, D is TRBD2 (5 bases). CDR1 MNHEY and CDR2 SVGAGI come from the germline V gene. The CDR3 has 13 amino acids. Trimming took 3 bases from V and 7 from J, leaving 13 bases between them. The CDR3 is CASSYGQEEEQYF. The CDR3 DNA reads as TGTGCCAGCAGTTATGGCCAGGAGGAAGAGCAGTACTTC.

This chain uses TRBV9 with TRBJ1-2, with no clear D. The CDR3 is 12 residues long. V was shortened by 3 bases and J by 5 bases, with 8 bases between the two germline ends. The germline V gene encodes CDR1 SGDLS and CDR2 YYNGEE. The CDR3 coding sequence is TGTGCCAGCAGCGCCGGCGGGTATGGCTACACCTTC. As protein: CASSAGGYGYTF.

This chain joins TRBV2 and TRBJ1-5; TRBD1 aligns across 10 bases. The CDR3 extends over 15 amino acids. With 4 bases clipped from V and 7 bases from J, the junction kept 7 bases outside the gene matches. The V gene's germline CDR1 is SNHLY and CDR2 FYNNEI. CDR3 protein: CASSARQGANQPQHF. In DNA, the CDR3 is TGTGCCAGCAGTGCGAGACAGGGGGCGAACCAGCCCCAGCATTTT.

The genes are TRBV27 and TRBJ2-3; D not certain. The V and J ends lost 5 bases and 5 bases respectively, with 8 bases between them. Germline CDR1 MNHEY, CDR2 SMNVEV (reference sequence). CDR3 size: 12 residues. The CDR3 here is CASSPSVDTQYF. CDR3 DNA sequence: TGTGCCAGCAGTCCCAGCGTAGATACGCAGTATTTT.

The chain joins TRBV5-4 to TRBJ2-1, with D perhaps matching TRBD2 (6 bases). Trimming pared 4 bases from V and 4 bases from J, leaving 12 bases between. This CDR3 region has 14 residues. CDR1 is SGHNT, CDR2 YYREEE, per germline (reference sequence). The CDR3 DNA is TGTGCCAGCAGCGGATTCCTAGCGTACAATGAGCAGTTCTTC. This translates into CASSGFLAYNEQFF.

The CDR3 DNA reads as TGTGCCAGCAGCTTCGACAGGGGGCGCGGCGAGCAGTACTTC. Its protein product is CASSFDRGRGEQYF. The chain employs TRBV5-6 and TRBJ2-7; 10 bases align to TRBD1. CDR3 length equals 14 residues. CDR1 and CDR2 from the germline V gene are SGHDT and YYEEEE. With 2 bases clipped from V and 6 bases from J, the junction kept 5 bases outside the gene matches. Full variable domain (missing parts from reference TRBV5-6 and TRBJ2-7): DAGVTQSPTHLIKTRGQQVTLRCSPKSGHDTVSWYQQALGQGPQFIFQYYEEEERQRGNFPDRFSGHQFPNYSSELNVNALLLGDSALYLCASSFDRGRGEQYFGPGTRLTVT.